This T cell receptor (beta chain) is from a study of Ad26.COV2.S vaccination and SARS-CoV-2 variants. Across the whole study: Donor allocation was to the COV1001 Ad26.COV2.S trial arm.

This CDR3 is 18 amino acids long. From germline, CDR1 is SGDLS and CDR2 YYNGEE. Trimming took 0 bases from V and 7 from J; bases not matched to a gene: 16. Sequencing was performed with immunoSEQ multiplex PCR; in TCRdb, only in-frame clones are kept and a portion is missing. The top ten hold approximately 4.3% of the sample, which has over 400,000 clones, about 90% seen once. Sample treatment: over 15 received Ad26.COV2.S at low or high dose, single or two shots; about 5 received placebo; per-sample allocation not given. Specimen acquisition occurred on day 63 following the initial vaccine or placebo injection. Donor was an adult aged 18-55 years in Boston.

This rearrangement joins TRBV9 to TRBJ2-3, with 8 bases identical to TRBD2. This sequence originates from a person between 18 and 65 years old who received the Ad26.COV2.S COVID-19 vaccine or a placebo. Sample: peripheral blood, taken in a trial of Ad26.COV2.S vaccine versus placebo. The CDR3 reads CASSVATAAGGASYTQYF. CDR3 bases: TGTGCCAGCAGCGTAGCTACGGCGGCGGGAGGCGCCAGCTATACGCAGTATTTT.